The clone carrying this T cell receptor beta chain was observed a single time. The authors' processing: Amplifying reference gene primers gave estimates of nucleated cell counts. The repertoire was sequenced with immunoSEQ multiplex PCR; TCRdb's copy has only in-frame clones and lacks some. That table is the source of V, J and clone size, and D and trimming were worked out from the DNA. The sample records 200,000 to 300,000 clones, about 86% being singletons. This entry belongs to a study of blood T cell repertoires in COVID-19. The wider study: In each case, the material was cDNA or gDNA derived from T cells, B-cell-depleted T cells, or PBMCs.

Germline trimming cut 4 bases from V and 7 bases from J; bases unmatched to any gene: 11. CDR3 length: 15 residues. Germline assignment: CDR1 MNHEY and CDR2 SVGAGI. The genes are TRBV6-5 and TRBJ2-5; 8 nucleotides agree with TRBD1. The clonotype comes from a man aged 30 to 45 with active or convalescent COVID-19. Material: peripheral blood. The CDR3 reads CASSLQTGGRGTQYF. The CDR3, as DNA: TGTGCCAGCAGTTTGCAAACAGGGGGTCGCGGGACCCAGTACTTC.